The T cell receptor beta chain described here comes from a study of OX40 agonist ivuxolimab in advanced cancers. The assay was immunoSEQ multiplex PCR, and TCRdb's table has in-frame clones only and misses some. The sample records approximately 41,000 clones, around 92% being singletons. To note about this clone: The antigen remains undetermined.

Autoimmune disease history or systemic immunosuppression excluded patients. General study results and limits: Some nonresponders likewise displayed low normalized T-cell clonal expansion.

Deletions cut 4 bases from V and 3 bases from J, with 14 bases between. Germline loops: CDR1 SGHKS, CDR2 YYEKEE (reference sequence). The CDR3 is 15 residues long. The material was CD4+ or CD8+ T cells sorted from blood, obtained in a trial of the OX40 agonist ivuxolimab. The sequence derives from an adult with an advanced solid tumor such as melanoma, head and neck, liver or kidney cancer. This chain links TRBV5-5 with TRBJ1-3; the D gene is possibly TRBD1 (5 bases). The CDR3 DNA reads TGTGCCAGCAGCCCTCCGGGGCCCCTTGGAAACACCATATATTTT. Protein product: CASSPPGPLGNTIYF. Full variable domain (outside the CDR3, taken from reference TRBV5-5 and TRBJ1-3): DAGVTQSPTHLIKTRGQQVTLRCSPISGHKSVSWYQQVLGQGPQFIFQYYEKEERGRGNFPDRFSARQFPNYSSELNVNALLLGDSALYLCASSPPGPLGNTIYFGEGSWLTVV.